This is a list of T cell receptor beta chains from one sample in a study of blood T cells in healthy people across ages. TCRdb reprocessed the 5' RACE reads with MiXCR, giving one entry per CDR3 protein. There are 600,000 to 1,000,000 distinct CDR3 sequences in the sample; approximately 25% occur only once, and approximately 4% lies in the top ten. These data were also filed under a second study, of T cells of mothers and their children.

The specimen sequenced was blood. These receptors originate from a boy younger than 18 in good health. CDR3s include the opening cysteine and the closing phenylalanine or tryptophan. Each record gives: V gene, CDR3 length, J gene, CDR3 protein.

TRBV7-9	17	TRBJ2-3	CASSLGLAGRRTDTQYF
TRBV18	13	TRBJ1-2	CASSPTEEYGYTF
TRBV20-1	13	TRBJ2-7	CSASGDRGDEQYF
TRBV7-9	12	TRBJ1-1	CASISPGNWAFF
TRBV11-2	15	TRBJ2-5	CASSEVTGLAETQYF
TRBV4-1	16	TRBJ2-4	CASSQSGTSGRDIQYF
TRBV28	14	TRBJ2-6	CASRSGSGANVLTF
TRBV19	16	TRBJ2-7	CASSISRAAESYEQYF
TRBV7-3	13	TRBJ2-5	CASSRNSQETQYF
TRBV6-2/TRBV6-3	15	TRBJ1-1	CASSYGVRLETEAFF
TRBV6-1	16	TRBJ2-5	CASHGTGGWYQETQYF
TRBV6-1	14	TRBJ1-5	CASSAWVSNQPQHF
TRBV7-2	13	TRBJ2-7	CASSFPGGQEQYF
TRBV4-3	16	TRBJ2-5	CASSQALYGPEETQYF
TRBV6-2/TRBV6-3	13	TRBJ2-3	CASMVGGSDTQYF
TRBV12-3/TRBV12-4	15	TRBJ1-3	CASRAGGLSGNTIYF
TRBV7-8	19	TRBJ2-3	CASSSLSKGLAGVTDTQYF
TRBV28	15	TRBJ2-5	CASSPPTTGSGTQYF
TRBV5-1	15	TRBJ2-1	CASSLVLRIGNEQFF
TRBV28	17	TRBJ2-5	CASSPQLAVDPQEAQYF
TRBV5-5	13	TRBJ2-7	CASSRDLVREQYF
TRBV5-5	14	TRBJ2-7	CASSKMGQSYEQYF
TRBV19	13	TRBJ2-4	CASSNSLGDIQYF
TRBV7-8	15	TRBJ1-4	CASSLAGLGDEKLFF
TRBV29-1	17	TRBJ2-6	CSVEAIVRPSGANVPTF
TRBV7-9	15	TRBJ1-2	CASSSNTGPYYGYTF